This entry describes one T cell receptor beta chain. Its antigen is unidentified. The naive CD8 fraction comprised CD45RO-negative cells positively selected for CCR7 and excluded terminally differentiated effector memory CD45RA+ cells. TCRdb's copy holds only in-frame clones and misses some; the assay was immunoSEQ multiplex PCR. In the table there are more than 2 million clones, roughly 95% of which are singletons. This entry comes from a study of shared clonotypes between healthy human individuals. Findings and caveats of the study: Sorted-subset sequencing, rarefaction showed, was incomplete despite large depth. Owing to a small donor count, the genetic and exposure-history diversity represented was limited. With four donors compared, approximately 5% of naive CD4 clonotypes were shared. Unshared clonotypes carried lower generation probabilities than those common to all four donors.

The CDR3 spans 15 residues. With 2 bases removed from V and 2 bases from J, the gap between germline ends came to 13 bases. From germline, CDR1 is MNHEY and CDR2 SMNVEV (reference sequence). V and J are TRBV27 and TRBJ2-7; TRBD2 is a possible D gene (6 bases). This TCR was recovered from a man aged 18 to 29 in good health. Some clones in this sample may be carry-over from other donors' samples. Sequenced input: naive CD8+ T cells from PBMCs. CDR3 nucleotide sequence: TGTGCCAGCAGTTTAAGCGGAGGGAACCCCTACGAGCAGTACTTC. Amino acids: CASSLSGGNPYEQYF.